This TCR beta chain was identified in a study of T cell repertoires in cytomegalovirus infection. Study overall: Public TCR beta signatures marked donors with CMV infection and the matching HLA.

From the reads, TCRdb called clonotypes with MiXCR, one entry per CDR3 protein. The data show roughly 280,000 distinct CDR3 sequences, roughly 9.1% seen once. Losses at the gene ends were 5 bases for V and 0 bases for J; bases not matched to a gene: 5. Germline-derived CDR1 and CDR2 are SGHNT and YENEEA. The CDR3 has 16 amino acids. This clonotype was picked up a small number of times. The antigen remains undetermined. General study points: Summed frequency of shared TCR beta families picked out CMV carriers who also had the relevant HLA.

The sequence derives from a human donor in good health (CMV status not recorded). Some clones in this sample may be carry-over from other donors' samples. The sequencing input was PBMCs. This chain uses TRBV11-3 with TRBJ2-3; 10 bases fit TRBD1. The chain's CDR3 is CASSQGTGVSTDTQYF. For the CDR3, the DNA is TGTGCCAGCAGCCAGGGGACAGGGGTCAGCACAGATACGCAGTATTTT.